A selection of T cell receptor beta chains follows, all from one sample in a study of shared clonotypes between healthy human individuals. Using immunoSEQ multiplex PCR, the repertoire was profiled, and TCRdb retains in-frame clones only, with some absent. The sample shows 740,000 or so clones, around three quarters of them seen only once. The sequenced sample consisted of memory CD4+ T cells sorted from blood. The receptors derive from a woman in her 30s in good health. Each CDR3 is given with its conserved first and last residue. The D gene is left open where the match is weak. Where a row states a size, it is once, few, many or the class of an expanded clone; other rows omit it.

cdr3_length d_call clone_size j_call v_call cdr3_aa cdr3_nt
13 TRBD1 NA TRBJ1-2 TRBV27 CASSWTGTDGYTF TGTGCCAGCAGTTGGACAGGGACGGATGGCTACACCTTC
13 NA NA TRBJ2-2 TRBV27 CATGRGLSGELFF TGTGCCACGGGACGGGGATTATCCGGGGAGCTGTTTTTT
15 TRBD2 NA TRBJ2-1 TRBV6-6 CASRLGTSGSNEQFF TGTGCCAGCAGGCTCGGGACTAGCGGGAGCAATGAGCAGTTCTTC
14 NA NA TRBJ1-3 TRBV28 CASQGPPSGNTIYF TGTGCCAGCCAAGGACCTCCCTCTGGAAACACCATATATTTT
14 NA NA TRBJ2-3 TRBV9 CASSPRAGTDTQYF TGTGCCAGCAGCCCCAGAGCGGGCACAGATACGCAGTATTTT
12 TRBD1 NA TRBJ1-2 TRBV28 CAIAIRDRGYTF TGTGCCATCGCAATTAGGGACAGGGGCTACACCTTC
15 NA NA TRBJ1-1 TRBV5-1 CASSLVGSGNTEAFF TGCGCCAGCAGCTTGGTGGGTTCGGGGAACACTGAAGCTTTCTTT
15 NA NA TRBJ1-3 TRBV5-1 CASSLDSDSGNTIYF TGCGCCAGCAGCCTGGACAGCGACTCTGGAAACACCATATATTTT
17 TRBD2 NA TRBJ2-1 TRBV5-1 CASSFGTSGRTYNEQFF TGCGCCAGCAGCTTCGGGACTAGCGGGCGAACTTACAATGAGCAGTTCTTC
14 TRBD1 NA TRBJ1-4 TRBV28 CASSRDSNNEKLFF TGTGCCAGCAGCCGGGACAGCAATAATGAAAAACTGTTTTTT
15 NA NA TRBJ2-7 TRBV4-1 CASSQDGGGSYEQYF TGCGCCAGCAGCCAAGATGGAGGGGGGTCCTACGAGCAGTACTTC
16 TRBD1 NA TRBJ1-2 TRBV10-3 CAISAGTGVQNYGYTF TGTGCCATCAGCGCCGGGACAGGGGTTCAGAACTATGGCTACACCTTC
15 TRBD1 NA TRBJ2-2 TRBV29-1 CSVGRDRQNTGELFF TGCAGCGTTGGAAGGGACAGGCAGAACACCGGGGAGCTGTTTTTT
15 NA NA TRBJ2-7 TRBV27 CASSLSLQGSYEQYF TGTGCCAGCAGTTTATCGCTCCAGGGATCCTACGAGCAGTACTTC
15 NA many TRBJ2-3 TRBV5-1 CASSLRQSRTDTQYF TGCGCCAGCAGCTTGAGACAGTCCCGCACAGATACGCAGTATTTT
14 TRBD1 once TRBJ2-7 TRBV9 CASSTDRPPYEQYF TGTGCCAGCAGCACGGACAGGCCCCCCTACGAGCAGTACTTC
13 NA NA TRBJ1-1 TRBV18 CASSAQRNTEAFF TGTGCCAGCTCAGCTCAGAGGAACACTGAAGCTTTCTTT
15 TRBD1 NA TRBJ1-1 TRBV28 CASSFLGQENTEAFF TGTGCCAGCAGTTTCCTGGGACAGGAGAACACTGAAGCTTTCTTT
18 TRBD2 NA TRBJ2-7 TRBV28 CASSSHYIAGGYTYEQYF TGTGCCAGCAGTTCACATTACATAGCGGGAGGCTATACCTACGAGCAGTACTTC
13 NA many TRBJ2-3 TRBV14 CASSRDPGDTQYF TGTGCCAGCAGCCGTGACCCCGGGGATACGCAGTATTTT
13 TRBD1 NA TRBJ2-5 TRBV28 CASLQGLGETQYF TGTGCCAGCCTACAGGGGTTGGGAGAGACCCAGTACTTC
16 TRBD2 NA TRBJ2-7 TRBV11-3 CASSLGLTGGAGEQYF TGTGCCAGCAGCTTAGGTTTAACGGGAGGCGCTGGGGAGCAGTACTTC
15 TRBD2 NA TRBJ2-7 TRBV6-1 CASTTSGRSSYEQYF TGTGCCAGCACAACTAGCGGGAGATCCTCGTACGAGCAGTACTTC
14 NA few TRBJ1-4 TRBV2 CASKPQGRWEGLFF TGTGCCAGCAAGCCACAGGGCCGCTGGGAGGGACTGTTTTTT
16 NA NA TRBJ2-7 TRBV5-4 CASSLVGREGSYEQYF TGTGCCAGCAGCTTGGTGGGTCGGGAAGGCTCCTACGAGCAGTACTTC
14 NA few TRBJ2-7 TRBV11-2 CASSPERVSYEQYF TGTGCCAGCAGCCCTGAGCGGGTCTCCTACGAGCAGTACTTC
15 NA NA TRBJ1-3 TRBV6-5 CASSYSTAYGNTIYF TGTGCCAGCAGTTACTCGACGGCGTATGGAAACACCATATATTTT
18 TRBD2 NA TRBJ2-3 TRBV19 CASSIRASGSRPVDTQYF TGTGCCAGTAGTATTAGGGCTAGCGGGTCCCGGCCGGTAGATACGCAGTATTTT
19 NA NA TRBJ2-6 TRBV5-1 CASSLGFGLLGAGANVLTF TGCGCCAGCAGCTTGGGGTTTGGGTTATTAGGTGCTGGGGCCAACGTCCTGACTTTC
14 NA NA TRBJ2-7 TRBV27 CASSLSRLGGEQYF TGTGCCAGCAGTTTGTCACGGCTAGGGGGAGAGCAGTACTTC
15 TRBD1 NA TRBJ1-5 TRBV19 CASSIPGQGNQPQHF TGTGCCAGTAGTATACCCGGACAGGGCAATCAGCCCCAGCATTTT
15 TRBD1 many TRBJ1-5 TRBV7-9 CASSLGQGRDQPQHF TGTGCCAGCAGCTTAGGACAGGGGAGAGATCAGCCCCAGCATTTT
15 TRBD1 NA TRBJ1-1 TRBV2 CASSGWTGSSSSAFF TGTGCCAGCAGTGGATGGACAGGTTCATCGTCTTCGGCTTTCTTT
14 NA NA TRBJ1-5 TRBV28 CASRWQDLSQPQHF TGTGCCAGCAGATGGCAGGATTTGAGTCAGCCCCAGCATTTT
15 TRBD2 once TRBJ2-2 TRBV19 CASSVSGRAGGELFF TGTGCCAGTAGTGTTAGCGGGAGGGCCGGCGGGGAGCTGTTTTTT
14 NA NA TRBJ2-1 TRBV4-1 CASSQTMTYNEQFF TGCGCCAGCAGCCAAACAATGACCTACAATGAGCAGTTCTTC
16 NA few TRBJ1-1 TRBV5-1 CASSLESNLPNTEAFF TGCGCCAGCAGCTTGGAATCCAATTTACCGAACACTGAAGCTTTCTTT
13 NA NA TRBJ2-3 TRBV2 CASRGPLADTQYF TGTGCCAGCCGGGGACCCCTCGCAGATACGCAGTATTTT
13 NA NA TRBJ2-1 TRBV7-6 CASSSSGGGEQFF TGTGCCAGCAGCTCATCAGGGGGAGGGGAGCAGTTCTTC
15 NA NA TRBJ2-7 TRBV10-3 CAISTLVSGSYEQYF TGTGCCATCAGTACACTAGTAAGTGGCTCCTACGAGCAGTACTTC
16 NA few TRBJ2-3 TRBV14 CASSQEETWYTDTQYF TGTGCCAGCAGCCAAGAGGAGACATGGTACACAGATACGCAGTATTTT